The source of this T cell receptor beta chain is a study of CD8+ T cells in alopecia areata. The study, taken as a whole, reports: Whether baseline CD8+ expansion is linked to response remains uncertain, given a single nonresponder. Sequences from scalp samples also cover resident alphabeta T cells of normal skin.

Extraction of RNA preceded its reverse transcription into cDNA, which served as the sequencing template. This table comes from immunoSEQ multiplex PCR, and its TCRdb copy is limited to in-frame clones, with some not included. This sample has approximately 100,000 clones; over 75% occur once, and the top ten carry around 10%. Treatment: oral pan-JAK inhibitor, 5-10 mg twice daily. As concerns this clone: Its specificity is unknown.

Germline V lookup: CDR1 SGDLS, CDR2 YYNGEE. The CDR3 runs 15 residues. V was shortened by 0 bases and J by 7 bases, with 14 bases between the two germline ends. Material: CD8+ T cells sorted from blood, obtained at roughly week 30, from a patient treated with tofacitinib. The clonotype originates from a human donor with alopecia areata. The chain has TRBV9 and TRBJ2-4; D remains ambiguous. This CDR3 reads CASSVADSVLNIQYF. DNA of the CDR3: TGTGCCAGCAGCGTAGCTGATTCAGTTCTGAACATTCAGTACTTC.